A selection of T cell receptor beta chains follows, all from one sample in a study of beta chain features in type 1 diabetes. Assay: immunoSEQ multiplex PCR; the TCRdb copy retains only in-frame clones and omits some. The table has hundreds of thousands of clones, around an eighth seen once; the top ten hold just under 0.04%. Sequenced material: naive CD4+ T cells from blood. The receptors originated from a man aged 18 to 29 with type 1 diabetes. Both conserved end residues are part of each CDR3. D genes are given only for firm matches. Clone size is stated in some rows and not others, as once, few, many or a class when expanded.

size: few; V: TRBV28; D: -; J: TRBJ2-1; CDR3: CASRKMTVTNEQFF; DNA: TGTGCCAGCAGAAAAATGACAGTGACAAATGAGCAGTTCTTC
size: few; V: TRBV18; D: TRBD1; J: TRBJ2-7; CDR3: CASSADRAYEQYF; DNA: TGTGCCAGCTCAGCCGACAGGGCCTACGAGCAGTACTTC
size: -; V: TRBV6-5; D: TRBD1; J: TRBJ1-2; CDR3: CASSSPSRTGKGKTF; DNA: TGTGCCAGCAGTTCACCTAGCCGGACAGGCAAGGGGAAAACCTTC
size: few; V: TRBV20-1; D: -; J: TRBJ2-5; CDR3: CSARSLETQYF; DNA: TGCAGTGCTAGGTCTCTCGAGACCCAGTACTTC
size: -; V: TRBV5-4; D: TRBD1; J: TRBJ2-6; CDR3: CASSSTGAGANVLTF; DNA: TGTGCCAGCAGCTCGACAGGGGCTGGGGCCAACGTCCTGACTTTC
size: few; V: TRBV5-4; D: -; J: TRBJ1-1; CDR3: CASSLAVKGAEAFF; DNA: TGTGCCAGCAGCTTGGCCGTGAAAGGAGCCGAAGCTTTCTTT
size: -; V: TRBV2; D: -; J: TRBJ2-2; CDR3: CASNLGEERSF; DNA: TGTGCCAGCAACCTCGGGGAGGAGCGGAGTTTT
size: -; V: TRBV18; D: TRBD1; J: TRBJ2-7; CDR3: CASSPRQGEHEQYF; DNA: TGTGCCAGCTCACCAAGGCAGGGGGAGCACGAGCAGTACTTC
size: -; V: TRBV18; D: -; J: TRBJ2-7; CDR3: CASSPGRNNEQYF; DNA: TGTGCCAGCTCACCGGGGAGGAACAACGAGCAGTACTTC
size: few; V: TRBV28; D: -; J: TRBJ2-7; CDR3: CASSLWGLNVGEQYF; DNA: TGTGCCAGCAGTTTATGGGGACTGAACGTCGGAGAGCAGTACTTC
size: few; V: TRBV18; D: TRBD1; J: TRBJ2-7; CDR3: CASSLDRNLYEQYF; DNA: TGTGCCAGCTCACTGGACAGGAACCTCTACGAGCAGTACTTC
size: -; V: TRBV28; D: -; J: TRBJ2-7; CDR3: CASASINYEQYF; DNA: TGTGCCAGCGCCTCGATTAACTACGAGCAGTACTTC
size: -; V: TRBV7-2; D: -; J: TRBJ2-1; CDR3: CASSLAVGHQQFF; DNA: TGTGCCAGCAGCTTAGCTGTGGGACACCAGCAGTTCTTC
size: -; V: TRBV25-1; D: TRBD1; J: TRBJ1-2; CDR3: CASSAQGDGYTF; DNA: TGTGCCAGCAGTGCCCAGGGGGATGGCTACACCTTC
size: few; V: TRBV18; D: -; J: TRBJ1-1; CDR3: CASSPGETEAFF; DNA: TGTGCCAGCTCACCCGGGGAAACTGAAGCTTTCTTT
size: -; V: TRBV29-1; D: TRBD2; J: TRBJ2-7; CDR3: CSVGPGTGGYEQYF; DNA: TGCAGCGTGGGCCCGGGGACGGGGGGCTACGAGCAGTACTTC
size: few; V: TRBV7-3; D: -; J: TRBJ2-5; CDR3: CASSLGSQETQYF; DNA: TGTGCCAGCAGCTTGGGATCCCAAGAGACCCAGTACTTC
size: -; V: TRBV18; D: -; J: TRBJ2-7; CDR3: CASAGATSYEQYF; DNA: TGTGCCAGCGCTGGTGCCACCTCCTACGAGCAGTACTTC
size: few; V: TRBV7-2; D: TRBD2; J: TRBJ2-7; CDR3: CASSLGAGAYEQYF; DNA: TGTGCCAGCAGCTTGGGAGCGGGAGCCTACGAGCAGTACTTC
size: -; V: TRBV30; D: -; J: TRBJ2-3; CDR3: CAWTSGGSVDTQYF; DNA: TGTGCCTGGACCAGTGGGGGGTCGGTAGATACGCAGTATTTT
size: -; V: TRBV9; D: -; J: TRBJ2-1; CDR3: CASSVRAGISSYNEQFF; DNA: TGTGCCAGCAGCGTAAGGGCAGGGATAAGTTCCTACAATGAGCAGTTCTTC
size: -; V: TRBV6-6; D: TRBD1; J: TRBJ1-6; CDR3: CASVLGTGASALHF; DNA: TGTGCCAGCGTGCTCGGGACAGGGGCTTCGGCCCTCCACTTT
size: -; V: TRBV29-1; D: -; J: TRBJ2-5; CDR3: CSVDIVETQYF; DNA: TGCAGCGTTGACATAGTAGAGACCCAGTACTTC
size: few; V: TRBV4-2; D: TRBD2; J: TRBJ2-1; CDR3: CASSQGASGRRDEQFF; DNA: TGTGCCAGCAGCCAAGGTGCTAGCGGGAGGAGGGATGAGCAGTTCTTC
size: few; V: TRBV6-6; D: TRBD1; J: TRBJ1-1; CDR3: CASTLSGQGGTEAFF; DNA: TGTGCCAGCACCCTCTCGGGACAGGGTGGAACTGAAGCTTTCTTT
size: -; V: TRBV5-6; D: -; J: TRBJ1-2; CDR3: CASSLTRSSGRNYGYTF; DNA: TGTGCCAGCAGCTTGACTCGGAGTTCGGGGCGGAACTATGGCTACACCTTC
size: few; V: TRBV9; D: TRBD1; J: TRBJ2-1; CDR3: CASSAGTGVYNEQFF; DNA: TGTGCCAGCAGCGCCGGGACAGGGGTTTACAATGAGCAGTTCTTC
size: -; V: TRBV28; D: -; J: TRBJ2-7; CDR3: CASSFLGRTYEQYF; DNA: TGTGCCAGCAGTTTCCTGGGACGAACCTACGAGCAGTACTTC
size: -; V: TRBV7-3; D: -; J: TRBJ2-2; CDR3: CASSLADTGELFF; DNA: TGTGCCAGCAGCTTAGCCGACACCGGGGAGCTGTTTTTT
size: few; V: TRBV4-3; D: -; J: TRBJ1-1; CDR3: CATQGGSSTEAFF; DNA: TGCGCCACCCAAGGGGGGAGTTCCACTGAAGCTTTCTTT
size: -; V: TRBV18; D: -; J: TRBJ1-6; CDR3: CASSPGPPRGPLHF; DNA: TGTGCCAGCTCACCTGGACCTCCGAGGGGCCCCCTCCACTTT
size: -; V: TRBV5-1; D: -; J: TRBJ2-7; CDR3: CASSSSESPYEQYF; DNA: TGCGCCAGCAGTTCCTCCGAAAGCCCATACGAGCAGTACTTC
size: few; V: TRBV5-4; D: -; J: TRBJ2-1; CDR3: CASSPPWGNEQFF; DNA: TGTGCCAGCAGCCCACCGTGGGGCAATGAGCAGTTCTTC
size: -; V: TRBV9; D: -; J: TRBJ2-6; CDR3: CASSPRFAESGANVLTF; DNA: TGTGCCAGCAGCCCTCGATTTGCGGAGTCTGGGGCCAACGTCCTGACTTTC
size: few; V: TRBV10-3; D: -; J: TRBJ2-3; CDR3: CARWSDRDTQYF; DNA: TGTGCCAGGTGGTCTGATAGAGATACGCAGTATTTT
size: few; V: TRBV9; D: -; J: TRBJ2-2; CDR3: CASSVASTGELFF; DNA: TGTGCCAGCAGCGTAGCGTCTACCGGGGAGCTGTTTTTT
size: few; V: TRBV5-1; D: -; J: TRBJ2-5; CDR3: CASSWVIPKETQYF; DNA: TGCGCCAGCAGCTGGGTAATACCCAAGGAGACCCAGTACTTC
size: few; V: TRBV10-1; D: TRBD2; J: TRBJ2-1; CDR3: CASASGVYNEQFF; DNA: TGCGCCAGTGCTAGCGGGGTGTACAATGAGCAGTTCTTC
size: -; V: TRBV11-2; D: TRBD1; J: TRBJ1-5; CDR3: CASSLDQGGEKSQHF; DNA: TGTGCCAGCAGCTTAGATCAGGGGGGAGAAAAGTCCCAGCATTTT
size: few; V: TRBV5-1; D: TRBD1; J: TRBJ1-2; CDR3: CASSPGQATNYGYTF; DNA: TGCGCCAGCAGCCCGGGACAGGCAACTAACTATGGCTACACCTTC
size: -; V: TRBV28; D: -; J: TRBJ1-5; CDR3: CASSLTVLADQPQHF; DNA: TGTGCCAGCAGTTTGACGGTTCTGGCGGATCAGCCCCAGCATTTT
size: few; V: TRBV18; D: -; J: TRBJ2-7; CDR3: CASSPGQSYYEQYF; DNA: TGTGCCAGCTCACCCGGCCAGAGCTACTACGAGCAGTACTTC
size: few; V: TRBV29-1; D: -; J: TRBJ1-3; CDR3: CSVVAANSGNTIYF; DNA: TGCAGCGTTGTGGCAGCGAACTCTGGAAACACCATATATTTT